This TCR beta chain is from a study of cytomegalovirus exposure and HLA in healthy donors (dated by TCRdb to the late 2010s). In terms of the full investigation: In an earlier analysis of fewer than 750 of the donors, 276 Gb of sequence data and 90 million to 130 million unique TCR beta sequences from roughly 200 million T cells were reported. Donor age, sex, ethnicity and CMV serostatus were compiled alongside the repertoire data. A later genetic analysis took genome-wide SNP genotypes for about 55% of the roughly 670 donors and used that subset as a discovery cohort. Roughly 300 gigabases of sequencing data and approximately 85 million unique TCR sequences were included in an early release covering around 600 HLA-typed donors. The study combined high-throughput TCR immunosequencing, statistical association of individual TCRs with disease status, and machine learning to predict cytomegalovirus infection status. A separate validation cohort of over a hundred different subjects was used in addition to the 666-subject first cohort. To decide whether each TCR beta V gene segment behaved as functional or pseudogenic, an earlier analysis of some 600 of the donors relied on high-throughput TCR beta sequencing. The study used immunosequencing to profile the T cell repertoires of 666 subjects and linked those repertoires to cytomegalovirus serostatus. Every discovery cohort repertoire had been produced on one sequencing platform. The later analysis used no new phenotypic data to find candidate immune exposures, relying instead on TCR beta sequences and their occurrence across donors. Typing coverage differed by locus: A, B, C, DRB1 and DQB1 were typed in roughly 620-630 donors, DQA1 in about 500, DPA1 in some 610, and DPB1 in 472. Of the 300 to 450 genotyped donors, 65% to 90% fell in the genetic ancestry cluster associated with self-reported Caucasian donors. To study patterns of TCR occurrence, a later analysis re-analyzed previously published TCR beta repertoires from 500 to 850 donors and added high-resolution HLA genotyping. Across some 400 genotyped donors of the cohort, an average of roughly 250,000 unique TCR beta nucleotide sequences per donor were sequenced, and 15% to 20% of those sequences were non-productive. HLA typing included class I and class II loci at four-digit resolution. The aim of the study was to test whether cataloging public T cell receptors could identify signatures of past pathogen exposure. Roughly 5 DR-DQ haplotypes were handled as single units for association and clustering, since linkage in the cohort was strong.

On the study overall, not on this receptor specifically: Roughly uniform sequencing depth across donors was assumed in presence/absence analyses, although this assumption may not hold. Because counts were too low, roughly 18 rarely observed V segments, including chromosome 9 orphons, were left out of the earlier analysis of about 500 of the donors. An earlier analysis of approximately 600 of the donors showed that most TCR beta V segments appeared in productive rearrangements either about 87% or about 30% of the time, which broadly matched IMGT annotations. In a later analysis, the rate of TCR association differed among HLA loci, with DRB1 alleles having the most associated TCRs and HLA-C alleles having the fewest. A later analysis associated about 17,000 TCR beta sequences with specific HLA alleles at a false discovery rate of 0.05. In a later genetic analysis, fewer N-insertions in productive TCRs were reported among donors in an Asian-associated ancestry cluster than the roughly 670-donor mean. When HLA alleles, especially DR and DQ, strongly co-occurred, attributing TCR associations to individual alleles was difficult. Compared with equally common non-associated chains, HLA-associated TCR beta chains in a later analysis were more clonally expanded and had lower generation probabilities. For the cohort, immune exposure information was limited to CMV serostatus. According to a later analysis, most CMV-associated TCR beta chains appeared to be HLA-restricted, and the HLA associations seemed to be driven largely by CMV exposure. The sequencing pipeline was judged likely to have produced a cluster of highly shared sequence variants as a technical artifact. Linkage disequilibrium might explain the correlated functional status among segregating V segments, but an unknown experimental factor could not be ruled out. Because HLA typing was unavailable for some donors at each locus, only the typed subset was used in association tests. This cohort had only TCR beta chains sequenced, and the lack of alpha or paired-chain data limited which features could be detected. It was suggested by the authors that the approach could potentially be generalized to other disease states and immunological phenotypes. Across donors, most TCR sequences were observed very rarely, whereas some public TCRs were present in many individuals. V-gene and J-gene trimming of TCR beta chains was associated with a missense DCLRE1C variant in a later genetic analysis, and the association was replicated in an independent cohort. A later analysis reported that several top co-occurrence clusters appeared linked to parvovirus B19, influenza, CMV and Epstein-Barr virus. Because the 87-base-pair reads could not distinguish some IMGT-functional V segments, including TRBV6-2 and TRBV6-3, those segments were excluded. A total of 150 to 200 TCR beta chains were listed by the study as associated with cytomegalovirus. A further reported finding was that TCR beta sequences accurately predicted the HLA-A and HLA-B alleles for most subjects in the first cohort. In vitro tests confirmed that three of the cytomegalovirus-associated TCR beta chains recognize cytomegalovirus antigens. Cytomegalovirus status was reported to be diagnosed by the classifier with high specificity and sensitivity in both the original and validation cohorts.

CDR1 and CDR2 are drawn from the germline V gene: MNHNS, SASEGT. The junction carries 11 bases between V and J, which are trimmed by 0 bases and 2 bases respectively. The CDR3 contains 15 residues, cysteine and phenylalanine counted. Only the CDR3 portion is preserved as DNA: 45 bases, with reading frame beginning at the first base. The cohort comprised 666 healthy bone marrow donors. At the time of sampling, all cohort members were nominally healthy, though unrecorded immune exposures were likely present. The donor tested CMV seropositive and was one of the 289 seropositive cohort members. A peripheral blood sample was collected from each donor, and TCR beta sequencing was performed on peripheral blood mononuclear cells. Genomic DNA was extracted from the blood cell samples with the Qiagen DNeasy Blood Extraction Kit. This clone has a single count. Its antigen target is currently unknown. Base-call qualities are not available, and no considerably larger clone is one nucleotide away.

The library was obtained by the immunoSEQ multiplex PCR assay. A mixture of 60 forward primers for TCR Vbeta segments and 13 reverse primers for TCR Jbeta segments was used in the multiplex PCR. A multiplex PCR assay on genomic DNA amplified the CDR3 region of rearranged TCR beta genes. Amplified TCR beta libraries were sequenced as 87-base-pair reads on the Illumina HiSeq System. Concerning the study's data processing: A later analysis tallied tens of millions of unique TCR beta chains across the approximately 670 repertoires, and about 12 million of those chains were shared by two or more donors. Raw reads were error-corrected and collapsed into unique sequences with a nearest-neighbor algorithm that merged closely related sequences to remove PCR and sequencing errors. V, D and J gene segments were assigned by aligning CDR3 sequences to IMGT reference sequences. Each retained sequence needed at least a six-nucleotide match to both a V gene segment and a J gene segment. Rearrangements were called productive when the CDR3 lacked stop codons and stayed in frame with V and J; all others were non-productive. Following IMGT convention, CDR3 was defined as the stretch from the second conserved V-encoded cysteine to the conserved J-encoded phenylalanine. In an earlier analysis of 550 to 650 of the donors, sequences lacking an unambiguous match to a single V gene segment were excluded. In an earlier analysis of approximately 590 of the donors, V segments were called functional above 56.7% productive rearrangements and were called segregating when the between-donor standard deviation exceeded 5%. A statistical classification framework was built to diagnose cytomegalovirus status from the catalog of TCR beta chain sequences. A later analysis assigned V and J genes by comparing TCR nucleotide sequences with IMGT/GENE-DB human TR gene sequences. A later analysis assigned CDR3 sequences and most-parsimonious VDJ recombination scenarios with the TCRdist pipeline. In a later analysis, every TCR beta chain was defined by the combination of its CDR3 amino acid sequence and its V-gene family, and reads without a unique V-gene family were dropped. To address suspected cross-contamination and a sequencing artifact, a later analysis removed some 620 highly shared, low-generation-probability nucleotide sequences. In a later analysis, a clonal expansion index for each public chain was calculated from normalized within-repertoire ranks of inferred template counts. A later analysis computed generation probabilities with a VDJ recombination model fitted to out-of-frame rearrangements, and checked the results against IGoR. In a later analysis, hypergeometric tests were used to score TCR-TCR, TCR-HLA and TCR-CMV co-occurrence, with a repertoire-size bias correction applied to TCR pairs. False discovery rates were estimated in a later analysis by permuting HLA or CMV assignments 20 times. A later analysis grouped co-occurring TCRs with DBSCAN, adding TCRdist sequence similarity when clustering within HLA-allele-positive subsets. Repertoires with fewer than 30,000 or more than 120,000 public chains were left out of co-occurrence clustering, as were a handful of repertoires with anomalous nucleotide sharing. TCRdb retrieved this table from immuneACCESS and kept in-frame rearrangements only. Not all clones are present; in checked studies, unresolved V genes account for under half, and no reason is known for the remainder. That table furnishes V, J and clone size, whereas the DNA furnished D and trimming. Counted in this sample were tens of thousands of clones; over 60% of them appeared once. Roughly 25% of the sample belongs to the ten largest clones.

The chain couples TRBV6-1 to TRBJ2-7; the best D guess is TRBD1, with 5 bases matching. The receptor was isolated from a man between 45 and 60 years old in good health and CMV-seropositive. The sample consisted of PBMCs. In nucleotide form, the sequence is TGTGCCAGCAGTGAAGCTCAGGGAAACCCCTACGAGCAGTACTTC. This encodes CASSEAQGNPYEQYF.